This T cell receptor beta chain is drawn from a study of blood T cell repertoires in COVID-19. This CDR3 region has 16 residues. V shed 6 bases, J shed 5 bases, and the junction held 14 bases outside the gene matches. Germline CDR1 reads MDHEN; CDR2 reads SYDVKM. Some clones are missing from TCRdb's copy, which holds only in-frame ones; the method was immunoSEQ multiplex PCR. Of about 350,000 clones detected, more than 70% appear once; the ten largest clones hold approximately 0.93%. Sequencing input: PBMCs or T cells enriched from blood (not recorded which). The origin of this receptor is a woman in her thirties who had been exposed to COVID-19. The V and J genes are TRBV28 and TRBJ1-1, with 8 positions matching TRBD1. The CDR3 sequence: CASSPYRQGAFTEAFF. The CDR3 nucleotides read TGTGCCAGCAGCCCATACCGCCAGGGGGCATTTACTGAAGCTTTCTTT.